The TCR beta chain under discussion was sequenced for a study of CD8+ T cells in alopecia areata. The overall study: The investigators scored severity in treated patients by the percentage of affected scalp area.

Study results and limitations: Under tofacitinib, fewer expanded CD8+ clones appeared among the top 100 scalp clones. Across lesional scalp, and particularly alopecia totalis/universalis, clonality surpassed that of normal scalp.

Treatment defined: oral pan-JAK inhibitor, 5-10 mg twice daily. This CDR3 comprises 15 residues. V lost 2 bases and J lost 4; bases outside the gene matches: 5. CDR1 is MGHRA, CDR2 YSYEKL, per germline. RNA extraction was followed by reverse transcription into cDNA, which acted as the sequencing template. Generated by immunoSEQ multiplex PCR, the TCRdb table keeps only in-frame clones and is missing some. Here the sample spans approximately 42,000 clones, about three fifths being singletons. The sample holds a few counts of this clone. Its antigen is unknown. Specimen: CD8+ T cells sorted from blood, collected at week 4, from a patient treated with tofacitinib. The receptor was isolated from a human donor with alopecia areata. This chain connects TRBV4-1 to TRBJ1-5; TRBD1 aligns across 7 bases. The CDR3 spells CASSQKETGNQPQHF. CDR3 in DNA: TGCGCCAGCAGCCAAAAGGAGACAGGGAATCAGCCCCAGCATTTT.